This T cell receptor beta chain derives from a study of shared clonotypes between healthy human individuals (dated by TCRdb to the early 2020s). Broadly, across the study: The cohort included three men and two women between 18 and 49 years of age. For each donor, three plates each were used for CD4 naive and CD4 memory, two plates were used for CD8 naive, and one plate was used for CD8 memory. The study deeply sequenced blood TCR repertoires of about five healthy adults to estimate repertoire size and the extent of clonotype sharing between individuals. Different laboratories and diverse techniques were used to prepare libraries and sequence TCR repertoires, to increase sequencing depth and limit assay-specific biases. Leukapheresis yielded between about 0.8 and 8.9 billion PBMCs per donor. Overall results and qualifications from the work: When a few donors were compared, the shared fraction of clonotypes was approximately 5% for naive CD4, roughly 3.3% for naive CD8, 2.3% for memory CD4, and around 0.37% for memory CD8. Only blood was sampled, and tissue TCR repertoires likely differ from those in blood. Naive subsets generally had larger estimated clonotype richness than memory subsets did. Pairwise subsampling indicated that sequencing depth was expected to affect the degree of clonotype sharing among donors. Even with the large sequencing depth, rarefaction of the sorted-subset datasets indicated that sequencing was incomplete. Clonotypes shared by all four sorted-subset donors showed higher generation probabilities than non-shared clonotypes. The genetic and exposure-history diversity represented was limited by the small number of donors.

Using the deep immunoSEQ assay, multiplex PCR amplified TCR CDR3 regions from genomic DNA. Extracted genomic DNA from each cell subset was spread evenly across all wells of several immunoSEQ 96-well plates, with each plate serving as a replicate. For sorted subsets, each replicate PCR was loaded with roughly 200 ng genomic DNA, equivalent to 30,000 or so T cell genomes. The purified libraries were quantified using a Qubit 3.0 fluorometer, sized with a Bioanalyzer 2100, and then quantified again using the KAPA Library Quantification kit. A separate single-read 150-cycle Illumina NextSeq 550 flow cell was used to sequence each immunoSEQ 96-well plate. Per the authors' processing: Because only junctional sequences without quality scores were contained in the immunoSEQ output, filtering matching that applied to full-length reads could not be performed. To assign V/J genes and CDR3, sequences were annotated using PyIR, a Python wrapper for IgBLAST v1.9, with IMGT germline references. Reads with weak V/J assignments (E-value above 1e-6), missing CDR3, stop codons, out-of-frame junctions, or ambiguous translated residues were removed. A V3J clonotype was defined by an identical inferred V gene, J gene, and CDR3 amino acid sequence. The percentage overlap between two repertoires was calculated by dividing the number of shared unique clonotypes by the size of the smaller repertoire. RTK rarefaction, the Chao1 estimator, and Recon v2.1 estimates of unobserved clonotypes were used to assess repertoire richness. Generation probabilities for all TCRbeta clonotypes obtained by the gDNA method from a handful of donors were computed using OLGA. In TCRdb, the immuneACCESS table is reduced to in-frame sequences with V and J assigned. These tables do not hold every clone; where another copy was compared, an unresolved V gene accounts for under half, and the others remain unexplained. For V, J and clone size, that table is used; D and trimming come from the DNA. The sample yields hundreds of thousands of clones; around 96% were counted once. Of the sample, 0.095% to 0.13% falls within the top ten clones.

V was cut back by 0 bases and J by 0 bases, leaving a gap of 25 bases between them. The germline V gene supplies CDR1 LGHNT and CDR2 FRNRAP. The CDR3 contains 21 residues, cysteine and phenylalanine counted. This entry keeps only the CDR3 DNA: 63 bases, framed from base 1. This clone was seen just once. The antigen this receptor binds is unknown. No quality values exist for individual bases; no much larger clone is one base distant. CD8 naive samples consisted of CD45RO-negative cells that were positively selected for CCR7, yielding a CD45RA+CCR7+ population without TemRA cells. The donors were healthy, HIV-negative adults who had no recently reported acute infections or vaccinations. Only Caucasian adults living in Nashville, Tennessee, USA were represented among the donors. Blood was collected by leukapheresis, and PBMCs were isolated by Ficoll-Histopaque density gradient centrifugation and then cryopreserved in liquid nitrogen vapor phase. Analytical flow cytometry was used to check the purity and quantity of each magnetically sorted T cell population. Genomic DNA was isolated from each sorted fraction and quantified by UV absorbance on a Nanodrop 2000c.

The specimen was naive CD8+ T cells sorted from blood. The sample's cell subset or site label is to be understood as: CD45RA+CCR7+. The TCR originated in a woman in her twenties or thirties in good health. The V gene is TRBV12-5 and the J gene is TRBJ2-3; the D gene is perhaps TRBD1 or TRBD2, each of them matching over 5 bases. The sequence in DNA is TGTGCTAGTGGTTTGGTACGGTCCCAGGGAGTTTACGTTTACAGCACAGATACGCAGTATTTT. It translates as CASGLVRSQGVYVYSTDTQYF.